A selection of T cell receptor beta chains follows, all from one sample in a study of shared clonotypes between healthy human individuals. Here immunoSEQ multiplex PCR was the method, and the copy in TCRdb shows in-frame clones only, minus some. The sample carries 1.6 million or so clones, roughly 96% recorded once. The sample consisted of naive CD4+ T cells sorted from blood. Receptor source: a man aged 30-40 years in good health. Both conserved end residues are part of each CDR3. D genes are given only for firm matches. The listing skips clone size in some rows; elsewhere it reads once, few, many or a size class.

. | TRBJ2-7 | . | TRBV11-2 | CASKFEGSTYEQYF | TGTGCCAGCAAATTTGAGGGGAGTACTTACGAGCAGTACTTC
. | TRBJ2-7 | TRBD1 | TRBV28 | CASTTGQGAYEQYF | TGTGCCAGCACCACGGGGCAGGGGGCTTACGAGCAGTACTTC
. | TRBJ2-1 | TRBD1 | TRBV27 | CASSLKGQGRVYNEQFF | TGTGCCAGCAGTTTAAAGGGACAGGGCCGAGTATACAATGAGCAGTTCTTC
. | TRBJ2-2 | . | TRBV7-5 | CARSPAPGQDNTGELFF | TGTGCCAGAAGCCCAGCACCGGGACAGGATAACACCGGGGAGCTGTTTTTT
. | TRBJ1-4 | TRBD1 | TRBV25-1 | CASSRGRVEKLFF | TGTGCCAGCAGCAGGGGGCGGGTTGAAAAACTGTTTTTT
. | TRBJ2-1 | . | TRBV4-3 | CASSQDHGGPLRGRLF | TGCGCCAGCAGCCAAGATCATGGCGGTCCTCTGAGAGGAAGGCTCTTC
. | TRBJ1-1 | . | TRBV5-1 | CASSLEPGRTEAFF | TGCGCCAGCAGCTTGGAGCCAGGGCGGACTGAAGCTTTCTTT
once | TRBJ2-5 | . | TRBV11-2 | CASSIRQETQYF | TGTGCCAGCAGTATAAGGCAAGAGACCCAGTACTTC
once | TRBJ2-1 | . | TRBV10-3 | CAISESSLRYEQFF | TGTGCCATCAGTGAGTCGAGCCTACGATATGAGCAGTTCTTC
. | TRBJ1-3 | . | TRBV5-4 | CASSLDFGFGNTIYF | TGTGCCAGCAGCTTGGACTTCGGGTTTGGAAACACCATATATTTT
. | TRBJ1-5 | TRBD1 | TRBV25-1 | CASSAGGSQPQHF | TGTGCCAGCTCCGCAGGGGGCAGTCAGCCCCAGCATTTT
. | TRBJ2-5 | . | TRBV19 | CASMDYPVSPQYF | TGTGCCAGTATGGACTACCCAGTGAGTCCCCAGTACTTC
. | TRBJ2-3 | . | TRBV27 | CASRMTASTDTQYF | TGTGCCAGCAGGATGACAGCCTCCACAGATACGCAGTATTTT
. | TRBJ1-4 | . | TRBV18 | CASSPVTGSTNEKLFF | TGTGCCAGCTCACCAGTCACCGGATCAACTAATGAAAAACTGTTTTTT
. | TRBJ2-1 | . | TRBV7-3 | CASSEQGSYNEQFF | TGTGCCAGCAGCGAACAGGGTTCGTACAATGAGCAGTTCTTC
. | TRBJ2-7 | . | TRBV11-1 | CASSFNNEQYF | TGTGCCAGCAGCTTTAATAACGAGCAGTACTTC
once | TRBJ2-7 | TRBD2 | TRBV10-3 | CAISEPGLGGDEQYF | TGTGCCATCAGTGAGCCGGGACTAGGTGGCGACGAGCAGTACTTC
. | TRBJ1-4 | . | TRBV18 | CASSPVTKGEKLFF | TGTGCCAGCTCACCAGTAACTAAAGGTGAAAAACTGTTTTTT
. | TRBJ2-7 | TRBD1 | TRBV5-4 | CASSVGSGTAYEQYF | TGTGCCAGCAGTGTAGGGTCCGGGACAGCCTACGAGCAGTACTTC
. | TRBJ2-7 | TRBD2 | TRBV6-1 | CASSRTSGNLYEQYF | TGTGCCAGCAGTAGGACTAGCGGGAATCTGTACGAGCAGTACTTC
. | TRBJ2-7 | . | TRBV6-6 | CASSYRKVEQYF | TGTGCCAGCAGTTACAGGAAAGTCGAGCAGTACTTC